This record covers a single TCR beta chain. Its antigen is unknown. Base qualities are missing; no much larger clone stands one base away. The data were taken from a study of cytomegalovirus exposure and HLA in healthy donors (dated by TCRdb to about 2017). Regarding the complete study: An earlier analysis of roughly 610 of the donors reported roughly 300 Gb of sequence data and around 120 million unique TCR beta sequences obtained from 150 million to 200 million T cells. Approximately 310 gigabases of sequencing data and approximately 91 million unique TCR sequences made up an early release that covered fewer than 650 HLA-typed donors. The genetic ancestry cluster associated with self-reported Caucasian donors included around 76% of the approximately 430 genotyped donors. The study was designed to test whether signatures of past pathogen exposure could be identified by cataloging public T cell receptors. The study used immunosequencing to profile the T cell repertoires of approximately 640 subjects and linked those repertoires to cytomegalovirus serostatus. In addition to the first cohort of around 670 subjects, a separate validation cohort of 130 or so different subjects was used. To predict cytomegalovirus infection status, the study brought together high-throughput TCR immunosequencing, statistical association of individual TCRs with disease status, and machine learning. A later analysis re-examined previously published TCR beta repertoires from about 670 donors and added high-resolution HLA genotyping to investigate patterns of TCR occurrence. Rather than drawing on any new phenotypic data, the later analysis identified candidate immune exposures from TCR beta sequences and the way those sequences occurred across donors. In an earlier analysis of about 590 of the donors, high-throughput TCR beta sequencing was used to judge whether each TCR beta V gene segment behaved as functional or pseudogenic. Alongside the repertoire data, information on donor age, sex, ethnicity and CMV serostatus was compiled. A later genetic analysis took genome-wide SNP genotypes for about three fifths of the roughly 700 donors and used that subset as a discovery cohort. All discovery cohort repertoires had been generated on a single sequencing platform. Both class I and class II loci were covered by HLA typing, at four-digit resolution. The number of donors typed differed by locus, with 629-630 for A, B, C, DRB1 and DQB1, around 520 for DQA1, over 600 for DPA1, and approximately 470 for DPB1. About 5 DR-DQ haplotypes were handled as single units for association and clustering, since linkage in the cohort was strong. On average, about 200,000 unique TCR beta nucleotide sequences were sequenced per donor among a few hundred genotyped donors of the cohort, with roughly 20% of those sequences being non-productive.

The CDR3 runs 15 residues from the cysteine to the phenylalanine. The read is trimmed to its CDR3 DNA, 45 bases read in frame from base 1. Based on the germline V gene, the CDR1 and CDR2 sequences are MRHNA and SNTAGT. The germline V end is reduced by 6 bases and the J end by 4 bases; junction bases left unmatched: 8. What the work shows at the level of the full study, not this receptor alone: The study gave a list of some 150 TCR beta chains associated with cytomegalovirus. A cluster of highly shared sequence variants was judged likely to represent a technical artifact of the sequencing pipeline. A later genetic analysis associated a missense DCLRE1C variant with V-gene and J-gene trimming of TCR beta chains, and an independent cohort replicated the association. The presence/absence analyses assumed that sequencing depth was roughly uniform across donors, and that assumption may not be true. A further reported finding was that TCR beta sequences accurately predicted the HLA-A and HLA-B alleles for most subjects in the first cohort. Strong co-occurrence of HLA alleles, especially DR and DQ, made assigning TCR associations to individual alleles difficult. In this cohort, only TCR beta chains were sequenced, and detectable features were limited by the absence of alpha or paired-chain data. Most CMV-associated TCR beta chains appeared to be HLA-restricted in a later analysis, and the HLA associations seemed to be driven largely by CMV exposure. Because some donors lacked HLA typing at each locus, the association tests relied only on the typed subset. A later genetic analysis reported fewer N-insertions in productive TCRs among donors in an Asian-associated ancestry cluster than the roughly 650-donor mean. It was suggested by the authors that the approach could potentially be generalized to other disease states and immunological phenotypes. In a later analysis, HLA-associated TCR beta chains showed more clonal expansion and lower generation probabilities than non-associated chains that were equally common. A few of the identified cytomegalovirus-associated TCR beta chains were confirmed in vitro to be specific for cytomegalovirus antigens. In a later analysis, TCR association rates were found to vary across HLA loci, with the most associated TCRs seen for DRB1 alleles and the fewest for HLA-C alleles. The only immune exposure information available for the cohort was CMV serostatus. While some public TCRs were present in many individuals, most TCR sequences turned up only very rarely across donors. In a later analysis, 15,000 to 20,000 TCR beta sequences were associated with specific HLA alleles at a false discovery rate of 0.05. In a later analysis, several top co-occurrence clusters were reported to appear linked to parvovirus B19, influenza, CMV and Epstein-Barr virus. In an earlier analysis of roughly 560 of the donors, most TCR beta V segments were observed in productive rearrangements about 90% or about 30% of the time, broadly matching IMGT annotations. Because the 87-base-pair reads could not distinguish some IMGT-functional V segments, including TRBV6-2 and TRBV6-3, those segments were excluded. Because counts were too low, roughly 18 rarely observed V segments, including chromosome 9 orphons, were left out of the earlier analysis of 587 of the donors. Cytomegalovirus status was reported to be diagnosed by the classifier with high specificity and sensitivity in both the original and validation cohorts. Linkage disequilibrium might explain the correlated functional status among segregating V segments, but an unknown experimental factor could not be ruled out.

Libraries came from the immunoSEQ multiplex PCR assay. For the multiplex PCR, a mixture combining 60 forward primers for TCR Vbeta segments and 13 reverse primers for TCR Jbeta segments was used. Amplification of the CDR3 region of rearranged TCR beta genes was performed with a multiplex PCR assay on genomic DNA. The amplified TCR beta libraries were sequenced on the Illumina HiSeq System as 87-base-pair reads. Regarding the original processing steps: Across the roughly 670 repertoires, a later analysis counted 80 million or so unique TCR beta chains, approximately 12 million of which were shared by at least two donors. Raw reads were error-corrected and collapsed into unique sequences by a nearest-neighbor algorithm in which closely related sequences were merged to remove PCR and sequencing errors. Alignment of CDR3 sequences to IMGT reference sequences was used to assign V, D and J gene segments. For a sequence to be retained, a match of at least six nucleotides to both a V gene segment and a J gene segment was required. Rearrangements were classified as productive when the CDR3 lacked stop codons and remained in frame with V and J, and all other rearrangements were classified as non-productive. Following IMGT convention, CDR3 was defined as the stretch from the second conserved V-encoded cysteine up to the conserved J-encoded phenylalanine. The earlier analysis of some 600 of the donors excluded sequences that lacked an unambiguous match to a single V gene segment. An earlier analysis of several hundred of the donors classified V segments as functional when productive rearrangements were above 56.7% and as segregating when the standard deviation between donors was above 5%. A statistical classification framework was built to diagnose cytomegalovirus status from the catalog of TCR beta chain sequences. In a later analysis, V and J genes were assigned by comparing TCR nucleotide sequences against IMGT/GENE-DB human TR gene sequences. In a later analysis, CDR3 sequences and most-parsimonious VDJ recombination scenarios were assigned using the TCRdist pipeline. A later analysis defined each TCR beta chain by its CDR3 amino acid sequence plus V-gene family, and excluded reads lacking a unique V-gene family. As a way to deal with suspected cross-contamination and a sequencing artifact, a later analysis dropped roughly 620 nucleotide sequences that were highly shared and had low generation probability. For each public chain, a later analysis derived a clonal expansion index from normalized ranks of inferred template counts within each repertoire. In a later analysis, generation probabilities were computed with a VDJ recombination model fitted to out-of-frame rearrangements, and the resulting probabilities were checked against IGoR. Hypergeometric tests were used in a later analysis to score TCR-TCR, TCR-HLA and TCR-CMV co-occurrence, with a repertoire-size bias correction applied to the TCR pairs. False discovery rates were estimated in a later analysis by permuting HLA or CMV assignments 20 times. A later analysis grouped co-occurring TCRs with DBSCAN, adding TCRdist sequence similarity when clustering within HLA-allele-positive subsets. For co-occurrence clustering, repertoires with fewer than 30,000 or more than 120,000 public chains were excluded, along with about five repertoires with anomalous nucleotide sharing. Here the immuneACCESS table is served through TCRdb, limited to in-frame sequences with V and J called. Missing clones are a known gap in these copies; in checked studies unresolved V genes cover under half, and the rest lacks a known reason. The V and J calls and the clone size are those of that table, but D and trimming were determined from the DNA. This sample lists some 140,000 clones; over 70% were detected once. Clones ranked in the top ten supply about 13% of the sample.

In total, approximately 610 healthy bone marrow donors made up the cohort. Cohort members were all nominally healthy when sampled, although unrecorded immune exposures were likely present. The donor was CMV seropositive and was included in the group of some 290 seropositive cohort members. Every donor gave a peripheral blood sample, and the peripheral blood mononuclear cells from that sample were used for TCR beta sequencing. Genomic DNA extraction from the blood cell samples was performed with the Qiagen DNeasy Blood Extraction Kit. This TCR was recovered from a man aged 25-45 years in good health and CMV-seropositive. The rearrangement combines TRBV6-4 with TRBJ2-1; 8 bases in the middle match TRBD1. What was sequenced was PBMCs. The sequenced DNA: TGTGCCAGCAGCGCGACAGGGGCCCTTTACAATGAGCAGTTCTTC. It translates to CASSATGALYNEQFF.